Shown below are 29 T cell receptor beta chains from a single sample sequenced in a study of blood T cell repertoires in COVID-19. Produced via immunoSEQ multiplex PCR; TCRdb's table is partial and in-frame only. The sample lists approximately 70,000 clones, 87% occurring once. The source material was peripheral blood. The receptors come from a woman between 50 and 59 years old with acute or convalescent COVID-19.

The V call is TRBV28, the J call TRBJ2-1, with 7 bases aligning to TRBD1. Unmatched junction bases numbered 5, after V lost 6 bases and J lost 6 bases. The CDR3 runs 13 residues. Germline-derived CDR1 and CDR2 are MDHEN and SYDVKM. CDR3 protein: CASSMTGSNEQFF. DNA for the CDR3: TGTGCCAGCAGCATGACAGGGTCCAATGAGCAGTTCTTC. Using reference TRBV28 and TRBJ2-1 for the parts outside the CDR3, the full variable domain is DVKVTQSSRYLVKRTGEKVFLECVQDMDHENMFWYRQDPGLGLRLIYFSYDVKMKEKGDIPEGYSVSREKKERFSLILESASTNQTSMYLCASSMTGSNEQFFGPGTRLTVL.

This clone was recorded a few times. This CDR3 reads CASSLGGFTEGSPLHF. CDR3 DNA: TGTGCCAGCAGCTTAGGTGGCTTCACAGAAGGTTCACCCCTCCACTTT. The chain carries TRBV7-2 and TRBJ1-6; no clear D gene. The V and J ends lost 1 base and 9 bases respectively, with 16 bases between them. The germline CDR1 and CDR2 sequences are SGHTA and FQGNSA. The CDR3 sequence is 16 residues long.

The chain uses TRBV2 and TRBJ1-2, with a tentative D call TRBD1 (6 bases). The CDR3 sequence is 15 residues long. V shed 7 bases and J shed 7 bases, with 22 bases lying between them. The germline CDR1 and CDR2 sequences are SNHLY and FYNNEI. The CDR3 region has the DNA TGTGCCAGCAAGACAGGACCTAATCCTTCAGGTGGCTACACCTTC. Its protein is CASKTGPNPSGGYTF.

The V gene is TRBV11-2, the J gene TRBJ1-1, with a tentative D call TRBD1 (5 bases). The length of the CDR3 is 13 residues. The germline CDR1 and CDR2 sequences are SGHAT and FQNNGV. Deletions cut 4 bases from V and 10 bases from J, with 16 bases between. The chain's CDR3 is CASSSRGGVVAFF. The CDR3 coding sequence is TGTGCCAGCAGCTCGCGTGGGGGGGTGGTAGCTTTCTTT.

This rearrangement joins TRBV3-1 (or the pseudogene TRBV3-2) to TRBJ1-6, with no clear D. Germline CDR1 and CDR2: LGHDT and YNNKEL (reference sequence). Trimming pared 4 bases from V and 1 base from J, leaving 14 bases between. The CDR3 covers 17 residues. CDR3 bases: TGTGCCAGCAGCCTTTCCCCTTTCGGTTCCTATAATTCACCCCTCCACTTT. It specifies CASSLSPFGSYNSPLHF.

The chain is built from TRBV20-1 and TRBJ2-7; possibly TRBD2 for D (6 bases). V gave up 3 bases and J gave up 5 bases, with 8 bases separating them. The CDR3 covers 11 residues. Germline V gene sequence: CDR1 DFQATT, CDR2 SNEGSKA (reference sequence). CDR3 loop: CSARGGDEQYF. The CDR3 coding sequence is TGCAGTGCTAGGGGGGGAGACGAGCAGTACTTC.

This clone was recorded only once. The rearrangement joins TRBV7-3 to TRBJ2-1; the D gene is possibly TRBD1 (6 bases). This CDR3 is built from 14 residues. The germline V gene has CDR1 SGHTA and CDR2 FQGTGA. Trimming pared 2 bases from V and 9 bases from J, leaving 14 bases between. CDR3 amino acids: CASSLRRDTSEQFF. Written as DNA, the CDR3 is TGTGCCAGCAGCTTACGACGGGACACATCTGAGCAGTTCTTC.

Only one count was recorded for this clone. The CDR3 sequence: CASSLAQGADGYTF. The CDR3, as DNA: TGCGCCAGCAGCTTGGCACAGGGGGCCGATGGCTACACCTTC. V usage is TRBV5-1 and J usage is TRBJ1-2, with TRBD1 matching over 9 bases. This CDR3 has 14 amino acids. Losses at the gene ends were 0 bases for V and 6 bases for J; bases not matched to a gene: 3. Germline V gives CDR1 SGHRS, CDR2 YFSETQ.

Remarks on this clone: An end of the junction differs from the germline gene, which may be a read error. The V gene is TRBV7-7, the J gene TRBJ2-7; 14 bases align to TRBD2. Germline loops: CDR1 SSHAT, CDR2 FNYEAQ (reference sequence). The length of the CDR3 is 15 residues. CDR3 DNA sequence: TGTGCTAGCAGCTCTGGGACTAGCGGGAGTAACGAGCAGTACTTC. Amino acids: CASSSGTSGSNEQYF.

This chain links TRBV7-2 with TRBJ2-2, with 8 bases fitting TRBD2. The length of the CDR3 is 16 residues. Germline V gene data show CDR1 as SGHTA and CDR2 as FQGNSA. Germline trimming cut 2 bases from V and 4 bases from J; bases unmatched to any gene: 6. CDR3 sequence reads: CASSLNGGGITGELFF. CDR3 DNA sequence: TGTGCCAGCAGCTTAAACGGCGGGGGGATCACCGGGGAGCTGTTTTTT.

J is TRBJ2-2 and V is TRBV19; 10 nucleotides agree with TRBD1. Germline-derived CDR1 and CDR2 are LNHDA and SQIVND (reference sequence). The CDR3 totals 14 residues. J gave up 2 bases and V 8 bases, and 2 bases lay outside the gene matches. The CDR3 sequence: CASRDRGNTGELFF. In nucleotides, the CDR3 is TGTGCCAGTCGGGACAGGGGCAACACCGGGGAGCTGTTTTTT.

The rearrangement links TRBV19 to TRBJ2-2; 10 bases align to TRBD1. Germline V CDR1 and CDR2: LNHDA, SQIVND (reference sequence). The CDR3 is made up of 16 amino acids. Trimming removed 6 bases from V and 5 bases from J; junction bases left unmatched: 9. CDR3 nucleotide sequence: TGTGCCAGTAGCCTTATCGGGACAGGGGTAACCGGGGAGCTGTTTTTT. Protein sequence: CASSLIGTGVTGELFF.

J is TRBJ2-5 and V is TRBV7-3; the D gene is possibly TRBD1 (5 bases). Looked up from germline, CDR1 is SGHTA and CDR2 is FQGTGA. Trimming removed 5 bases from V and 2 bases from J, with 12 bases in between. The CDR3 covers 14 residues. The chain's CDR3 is CASSLGLAQETQYF. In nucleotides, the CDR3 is TGTGCCAGCAGCCTGGGGCTCGCTCAAGAGACCCAGTACTTC.

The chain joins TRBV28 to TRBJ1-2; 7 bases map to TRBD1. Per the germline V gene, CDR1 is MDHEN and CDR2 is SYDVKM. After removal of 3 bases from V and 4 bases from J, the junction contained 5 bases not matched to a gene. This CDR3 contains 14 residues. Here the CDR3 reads CASSLVTGLYGYTF. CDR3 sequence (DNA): TGTGCCAGCAGTTTGGTGACAGGGCTCTATGGCTACACCTTC.

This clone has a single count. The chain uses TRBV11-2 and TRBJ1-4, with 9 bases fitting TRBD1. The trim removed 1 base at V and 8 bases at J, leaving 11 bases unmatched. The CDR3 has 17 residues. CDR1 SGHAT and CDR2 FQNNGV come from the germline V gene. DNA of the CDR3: TGTGCCAGCAGCTTAGGGTTCGGGGACAGGGTGGGGGAAAAACTGTTTTTT. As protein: CASSLGFGDRVGEKLFF.

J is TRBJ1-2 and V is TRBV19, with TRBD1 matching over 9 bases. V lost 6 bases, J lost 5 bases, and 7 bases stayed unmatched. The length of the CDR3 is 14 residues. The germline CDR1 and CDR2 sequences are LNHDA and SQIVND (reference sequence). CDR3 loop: CASRGTGTRYGYTF. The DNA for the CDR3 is TGTGCCAGTAGAGGGACAGGGACTAGGTATGGCTACACCTTC.

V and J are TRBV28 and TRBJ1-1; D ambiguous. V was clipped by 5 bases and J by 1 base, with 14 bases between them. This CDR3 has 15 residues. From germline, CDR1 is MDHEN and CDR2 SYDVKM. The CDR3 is CASSPRGFQNTEAFF. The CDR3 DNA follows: TGTGCCAGCAGTCCCCGAGGGTTTCAGAACACTGAAGCTTTCTTT.

In nucleotides, the CDR3 is TGTGCCAGCAGTGGGGGACAGGGGGCTTCACCCCTCCACTTT. Its translation: CASSGGQGASPLHF. This chain uses TRBV2 with TRBJ1-6; 12 nucleotides line up with TRBD1. The CDR3 is made up of 14 amino acids. The V gene's germline CDR1 is SNHLY and CDR2 FYNNEI. The V and J ends lost 4 bases and 9 bases, in that order; junction bases with no gene match: 1.

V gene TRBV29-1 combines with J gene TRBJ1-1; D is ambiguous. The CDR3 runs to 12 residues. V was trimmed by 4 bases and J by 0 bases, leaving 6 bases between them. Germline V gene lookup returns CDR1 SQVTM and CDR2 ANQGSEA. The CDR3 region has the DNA TGCAGCGTTGCTAGCTTGAACACTGAAGCTTTCTTT. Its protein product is CSVASLNTEAFF.

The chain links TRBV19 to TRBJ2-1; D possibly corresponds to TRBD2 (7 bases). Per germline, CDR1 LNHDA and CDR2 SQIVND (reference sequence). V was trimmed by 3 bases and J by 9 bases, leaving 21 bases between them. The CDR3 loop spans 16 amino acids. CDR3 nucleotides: TGTGCCAGTAGTATCTTCCTCGCGGGGGCGGGGGCTGAGCAGTTCTTC. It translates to CASSIFLAGAGAEQFF.

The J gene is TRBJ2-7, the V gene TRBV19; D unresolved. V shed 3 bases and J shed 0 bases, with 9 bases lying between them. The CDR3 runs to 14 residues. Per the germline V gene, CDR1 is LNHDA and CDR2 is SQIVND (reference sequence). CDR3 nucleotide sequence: TGTGCCAGTAGTATTACAATAACCTCCTACGAGCAGTACTTC. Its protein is CASSITITSYEQYF.

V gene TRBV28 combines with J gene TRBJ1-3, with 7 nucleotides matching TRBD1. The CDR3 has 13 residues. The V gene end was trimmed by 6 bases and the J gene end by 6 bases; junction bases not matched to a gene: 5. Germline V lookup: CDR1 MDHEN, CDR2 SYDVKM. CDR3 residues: CASRKTGTNTIYF. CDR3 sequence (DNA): TGTGCCAGCAGAAAGACAGGGACAAACACCATATATTTT. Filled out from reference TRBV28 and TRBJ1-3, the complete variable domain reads DVKVTQSSRYLVKRTGEKVFLECVQDMDHENMFWYRQDPGLGLRLIYFSYDVKMKEKGDIPEGYSVSREKKERFSLILESASTNQTSMYLCASRKTGTNTIYFGEGSWLTVV.

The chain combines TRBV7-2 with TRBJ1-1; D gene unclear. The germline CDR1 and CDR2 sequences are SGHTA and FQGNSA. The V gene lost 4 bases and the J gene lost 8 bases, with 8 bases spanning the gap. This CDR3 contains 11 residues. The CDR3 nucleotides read TGTGCCAGCAGCTGGGCTTTCGAAGCTTTCTTT. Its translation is CASSWAFEAFF.

The CDR3 reads CASKRTGNTYEQYF. The CDR3 DNA is TGTGCCAGCAAACGGACAGGGAATACCTACGAGCAGTACTTC. The chain has TRBV6-5 and TRBJ2-7, with 8 bases aligning to TRBD1. Germline CDR1 is MNHEY and CDR2 is SVGAGI. The V segment lost 7 bases and the J segment 2 bases; nucleotides outside the gene matches: 7. CDR3 size: 14 residues.

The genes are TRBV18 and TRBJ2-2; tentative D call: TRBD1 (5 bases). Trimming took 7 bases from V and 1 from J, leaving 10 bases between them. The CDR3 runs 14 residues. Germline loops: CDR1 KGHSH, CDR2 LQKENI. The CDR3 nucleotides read TGTGCCAGCTGCCTTGGACAGAACACCGGGGAGCTGTTTTTT. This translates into CASCLGQNTGELFF.

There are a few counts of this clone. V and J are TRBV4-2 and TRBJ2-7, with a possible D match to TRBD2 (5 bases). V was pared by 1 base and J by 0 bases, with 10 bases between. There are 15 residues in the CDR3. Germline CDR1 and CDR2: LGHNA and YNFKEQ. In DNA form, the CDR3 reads TGTGCCAGCAGCCAAGTAGGCGACTACTCCTACGAGCAGTACTTC. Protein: CASSQVGDYSYEQYF.

Written as DNA, the CDR3 is TGCAGCGTTGATGGGGGCCGGTCTAACTATGGCTACACCTTC. Translated: CSVDGGRSNYGYTF. V is TRBV29-1 and J is TRBJ1-2; tentative D call: TRBD1 (6 bases). From germline, CDR1 is SQVTM and CDR2 ANQGSEA. V was trimmed by 3 bases and J by 0 bases, leaving 11 bases between them. The CDR3 totals 14 residues.

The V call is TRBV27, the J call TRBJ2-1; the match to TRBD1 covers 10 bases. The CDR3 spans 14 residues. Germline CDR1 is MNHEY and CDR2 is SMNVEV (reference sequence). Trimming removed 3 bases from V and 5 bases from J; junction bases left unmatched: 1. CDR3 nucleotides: TGTGCCAGCAGTTTGGACAGGGGGGACAATGAGCAGTTCTTC. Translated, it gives CASSLDRGDNEQFF.

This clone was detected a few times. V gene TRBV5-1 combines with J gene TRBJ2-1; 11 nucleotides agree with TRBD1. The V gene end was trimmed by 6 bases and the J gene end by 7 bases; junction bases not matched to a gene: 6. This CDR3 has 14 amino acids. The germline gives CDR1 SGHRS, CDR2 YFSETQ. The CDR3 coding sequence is TGCGCCAGCAAGGGGACAGGGGGTTGGAATGAGCAGTTCTTC. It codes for CASKGTGGWNEQFF. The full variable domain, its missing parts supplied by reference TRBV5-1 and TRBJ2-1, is KAGVTQTPRYLIKTRGQQVTLSCSPISGHRSVSWYQQTPGQGLQFLFEYFSETQRNKGNFPGRFSGRQFSNSRSEMNVSTLELGDSALYLCASKGTGGWNEQFFGPGTRLTVL.